In its sample, the clone carrying this T cell receptor beta chain was seen once. What it binds is not known. The entry originates in a study of shared clonotypes between healthy human individuals. Regarding the study as a whole: In general, naive subsets displayed greater estimated richness than memory subsets did.

Every contributor of samples was a Caucasian grown-up residing in Nashville, Tennessee. Per sorted-subset replicate PCR, input was approximately 0.2 ug DNA, representing tens of thousands of T cell genomes. Measured with immunoSEQ multiplex PCR; TCRdb has only the in-frame clones, and not every one. The top ten clones hold roughly 0.39% of a sample with approximately 2.5 million clones, roughly 93% of them seen once. V lost 2 bases and J 4 bases, leaving 18 bases between the germline ends. There are 16 residues in the CDR3. The germline gives CDR1 SGHRS, CDR2 YFSETQ. The sample comprised naive CD4+ T cells from PBMCs. The subset was: CD45RA+ positively selected. The chain carries TRBV5-1 and TRBJ1-2; D perhaps matches TRBD1 (5 bases). The receptor was derived from a man between 18 and 35 years old in good health. Some clones in this sample may be carry-over from other donors' samples. The CDR3 is CASSLRDQSRRYGYTF. The CDR3 DNA follows: TGCGCCAGCAGCTTAAGGGACCAAAGCCGGCGCTATGGCTACACCTTC. Full variable domain (remainder filled in from reference TRBV5-1 and TRBJ1-2): KAGVTQTPRYLIKTRGQQVTLSCSPISGHRSVSWYQQTPGQGLQFLFEYFSETQRNKGNFPGRFSGRQFSNSRSEMNVSTLELGDSALYLCASSLRDQSRRYGYTFGSGTRLTVV.